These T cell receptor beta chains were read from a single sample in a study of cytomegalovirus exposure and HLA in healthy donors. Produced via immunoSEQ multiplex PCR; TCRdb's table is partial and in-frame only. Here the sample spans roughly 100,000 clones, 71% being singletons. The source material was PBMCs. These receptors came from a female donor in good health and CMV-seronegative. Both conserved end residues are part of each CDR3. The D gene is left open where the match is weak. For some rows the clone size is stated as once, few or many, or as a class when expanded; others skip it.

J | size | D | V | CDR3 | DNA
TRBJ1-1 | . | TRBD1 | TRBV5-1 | CASSPGGGFTEAFF | TGCGCCAGCAGCCCGGGAGGGGGCTTCACTGAAGCTTTCTTT
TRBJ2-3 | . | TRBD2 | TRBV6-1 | CASSALTSGSSTDTQYF | TGTGCCAGCAGTGCACTGACTAGCGGTAGTAGCACAGATACGCAGTATTTT
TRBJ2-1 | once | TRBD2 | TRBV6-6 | CASSPTSGSGNEQFF | TGTGCCAGCAGCCCGACTAGCGGGAGTGGAAATGAGCAGTTCTTC
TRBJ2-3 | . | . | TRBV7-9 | CASSLVPPPTGDTQYF | TGTGCCAGCAGCTTAGTCCCCCCTCCGACGGGAGATACGCAGTATTTT
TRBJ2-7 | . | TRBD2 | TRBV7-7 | CASARDFSGNSYEQYF | TGTGCCAGCGCACGGGACTTTAGCGGGAATTCCTACGAGCAGTACTTC
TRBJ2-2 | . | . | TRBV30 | CAWGGGPGKSGELFF | TGTGCCTGGGGGGGCGGCCCGGGAAAGAGCGGGGAGCTGTTTTTT
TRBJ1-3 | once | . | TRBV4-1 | CASSQDSAFRGDTIYF | TGCGCCAGCAGCCAAGATTCGGCCTTCCGGGGGGACACCATATATTTT
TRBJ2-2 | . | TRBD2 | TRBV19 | CASNWASGSANTGELFF | TGTGCCAGTAACTGGGCTAGCGGGAGCGCGAACACCGGGGAGCTGTTTTTT
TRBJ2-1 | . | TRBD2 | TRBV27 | CASSLLGGSGYNEQFF | TGTGCCAGCAGTTTATTAGGCGGGAGTGGCTACAATGAGCAGTTCTTC
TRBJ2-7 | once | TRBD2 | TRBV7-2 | CASSLARGSEQYF | TGTGCCAGCAGCTTAGCGCGGGGGAGCGAGCAGTACTTC
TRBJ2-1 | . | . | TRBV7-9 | CASGPRRQGGYNEQFF | TGTGCCAGCGGGCCAAGACGGCAGGGAGGCTACAATGAGCAGTTCTTC
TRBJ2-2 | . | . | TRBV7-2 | CASSPDTAGELFF | TGTGCCAGCAGCCCCGACACAGCCGGGGAGCTGTTTTTT
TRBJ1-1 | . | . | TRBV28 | CASSSDRLVFMNTEAFF | TGTGCCAGCAGTTCGGACAGACTCGTCTTTATGAACACTGAAGCTTTCTTT
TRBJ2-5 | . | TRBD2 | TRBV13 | CASSYPLAGDGTQYF | TGTGCCAGCAGCTACCCCCTAGCGGGAGACGGGACCCAGTACTTC
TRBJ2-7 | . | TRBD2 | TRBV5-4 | CASSAPGAGVAYEQYF | TGTGCCAGCAGCGCCCCCGGGGCGGGGGTCGCCTACGAGCAGTACTTC
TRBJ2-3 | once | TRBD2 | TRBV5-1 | CASSPTYSGRADTQYF | TGCGCCAGCAGCCCCACCTATAGCGGGAGGGCAGATACGCAGTATTTT
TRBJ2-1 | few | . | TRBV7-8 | CASSYRLEGNEQFF | TGTGCCAGCAGCTACCGACTAGAAGGAAATGAGCAGTTCTTC
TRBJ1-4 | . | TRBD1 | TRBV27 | CATGDRFNEKLFF | TGTGCCACCGGGGACAGGTTTAATGAAAAACTGTTTTTT
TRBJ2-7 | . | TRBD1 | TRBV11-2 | CASSLRDRGFYEQYF | TGTGCCAGCAGTCTCCGGGACAGGGGATTTTACGAGCAGTACTTC
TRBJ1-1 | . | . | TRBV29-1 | CSVLTVNRDTEAFF | TGCAGCGTTTTAACTGTAAACAGGGACACTGAAGCTTTCTTT
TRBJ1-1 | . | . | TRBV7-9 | CASSLEGGGEAFF | TGTGCCAGCAGCTTAGAAGGGGGAGGGGAAGCTTTCTTT
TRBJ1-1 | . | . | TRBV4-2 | CASSLTAQNTEAFF | TGTGCCAGCAGCTTGACAGCGCAGAACACTGAAGCTTTCTTT
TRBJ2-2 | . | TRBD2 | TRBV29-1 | CSVEDGRENTGELFF | TGCAGCGTTGAAGACGGGAGGGAGAACACCGGGGAGCTGTTTTTT
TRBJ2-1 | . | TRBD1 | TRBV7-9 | CASSLGDRPNEQFF | TGTGCCAGCAGCTTAGGGGACAGACCCAATGAGCAGTTCTTC
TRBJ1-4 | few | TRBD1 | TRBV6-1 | CATQGVLNEKLFF | TGTGCCACCCAGGGGGTGCTTAATGAAAAACTGTTTTTT
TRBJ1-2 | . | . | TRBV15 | CATSRPPYGGYTF | TGTGCCACCAGCAGACCCCCCTATGGTGGCTACACCTTC
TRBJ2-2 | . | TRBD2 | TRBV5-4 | CASSPGLAGGPNTGELFF | TGTGCCAGCAGCCCTGGACTAGCGGGAGGGCCTAACACCGGGGAGCTGTTTTTT
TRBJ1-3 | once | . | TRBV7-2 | CATQLRKRGLANTIYF | TGTGCCACCCAGCTTAGAAAACGGGGGTTGGCAAACACCATATATTTT
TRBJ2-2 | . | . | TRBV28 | CASSFFQGRSGELFF | TGTGCCAGCAGTTTCTTCCAGGGGCGGTCCGGGGAGCTGTTTTTT
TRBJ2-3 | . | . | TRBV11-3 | CASSSRRGHTDTQYF | TGTGCCAGCAGCTCTCGGAGGGGCCACACAGATACGCAGTATTTT
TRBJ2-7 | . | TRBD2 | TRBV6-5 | CASGQTSGKNEQYF | TGTGCCAGCGGACAGACTAGCGGGAAAAACGAGCAGTACTTC
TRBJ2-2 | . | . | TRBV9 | CASSVVASLSTGELFF | TGTGCCAGCAGCGTAGTGGCTAGCCTGAGCACCGGGGAGCTGTTTTTT
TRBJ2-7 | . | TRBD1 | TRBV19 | CASSEGAKTERYF | TGTGCCAGTAGTGAGGGGGCCAAAACCGAGCGGTACTTC
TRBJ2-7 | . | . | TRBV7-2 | CASSYYGNYEQYF | TGTGCCAGCAGTTACTATGGAAACTACGAGCAGTACTTC
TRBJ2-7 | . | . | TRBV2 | CATLGGVNEQYF | TGTGCCACCCTGGGGGGAGTAAACGAGCAGTACTTC
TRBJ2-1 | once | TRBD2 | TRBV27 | CASSFGEGFGFEQFF | TGTGCCAGCAGTTTCGGGGAGGGGTTTGGGTTTGAGCAGTTCTTC
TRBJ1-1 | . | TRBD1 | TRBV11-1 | CASSLTGLLNTEAFF | TGTGCCAGCAGCTTGACAGGGCTCTTGAACACTGAAGCTTTCTTT